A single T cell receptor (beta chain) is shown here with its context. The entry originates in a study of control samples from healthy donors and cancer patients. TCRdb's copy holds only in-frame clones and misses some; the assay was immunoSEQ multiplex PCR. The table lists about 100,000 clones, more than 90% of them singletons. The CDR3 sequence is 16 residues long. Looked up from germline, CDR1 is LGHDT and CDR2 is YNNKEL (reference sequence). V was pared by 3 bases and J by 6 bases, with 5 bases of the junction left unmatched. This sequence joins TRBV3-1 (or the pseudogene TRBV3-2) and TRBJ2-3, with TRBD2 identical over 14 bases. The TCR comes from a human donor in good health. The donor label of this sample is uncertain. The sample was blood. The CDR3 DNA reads TGTGCCAGCAGCCACGGACTAGCGGGGGGCGGGGATACGCAGTATTTT. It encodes CASSHGLAGGGDTQYF.